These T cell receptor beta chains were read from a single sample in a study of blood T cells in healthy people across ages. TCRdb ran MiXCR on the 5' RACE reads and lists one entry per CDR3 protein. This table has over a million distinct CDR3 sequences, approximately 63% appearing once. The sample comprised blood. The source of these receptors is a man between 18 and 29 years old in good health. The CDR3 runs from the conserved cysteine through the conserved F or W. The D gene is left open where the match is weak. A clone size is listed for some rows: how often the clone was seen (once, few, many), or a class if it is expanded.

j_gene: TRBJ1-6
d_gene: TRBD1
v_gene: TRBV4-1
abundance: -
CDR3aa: CASSQEGTGASPLHF
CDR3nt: TGCGCCAGCAGCCAAGAAGGGACAGGGGCCTCACCCCTCCACTTT

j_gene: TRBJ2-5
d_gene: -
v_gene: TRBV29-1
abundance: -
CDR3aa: CSVASWGVETQYF
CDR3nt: TGCAGCGTTGCCTCATGGGGGGTGGAGACCCAGTACTTC

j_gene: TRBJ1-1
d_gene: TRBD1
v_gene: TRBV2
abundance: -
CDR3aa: CASIPGGAGSDYTEAFF
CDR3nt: TGTGCCAGCATCCCAGGGGGGGCGGGCAGCGACTACACTGAAGCTTTCTTT

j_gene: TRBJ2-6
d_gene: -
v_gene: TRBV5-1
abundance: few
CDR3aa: CASSYRVFGANVLTF
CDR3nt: TGCGCCAGCAGCTACAGGGTTTTTGGGGCCAACGTCCTGACTTTC

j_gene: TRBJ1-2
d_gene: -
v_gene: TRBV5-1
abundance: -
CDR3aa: CASSLESVYYGYTF
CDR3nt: TGCGCCAGCAGCTTGGAATCCGTTTACTATGGCTACACCTTC

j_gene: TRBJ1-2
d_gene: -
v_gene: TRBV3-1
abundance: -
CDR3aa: CASSQVLGVDGYTF
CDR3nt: TGTGCCAGCAGCCAGGTGTTAGGGGTTGATGGCTACACCTTC

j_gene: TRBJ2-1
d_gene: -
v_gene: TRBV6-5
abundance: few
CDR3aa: CASGKGTHHNEQFF
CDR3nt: TGTGCCAGCGGAAAAGGGACACACCACAATGAGCAGTTCTTC

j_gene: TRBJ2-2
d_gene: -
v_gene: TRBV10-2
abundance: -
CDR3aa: CASGPGTPTGELFF
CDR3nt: TGCGCCAGCGGACCCGGGACTCCCACCGGGGAGCTGTTTTTT

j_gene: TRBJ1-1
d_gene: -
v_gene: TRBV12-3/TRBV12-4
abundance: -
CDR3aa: CATSGENTEAFF
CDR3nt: TGTGCCACCTCAGGTGAGAACACTGAAGCTTTCTTT

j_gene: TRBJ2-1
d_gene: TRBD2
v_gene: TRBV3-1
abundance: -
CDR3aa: CASSQEPGLADEQFF
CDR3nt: TGTGCCAGCAGCCAAGAACCGGGACTAGCAGATGAGCAGTTCTTC

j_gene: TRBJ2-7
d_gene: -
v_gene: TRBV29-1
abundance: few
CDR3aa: CSVEVAGLRYEQYF
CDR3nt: TGCAGCGTTGAGGTAGCTGGGCTAAGGTACGAGCAGTACTTC

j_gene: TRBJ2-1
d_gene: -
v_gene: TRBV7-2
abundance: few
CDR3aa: CASSLAHNQRRRYNEQFF
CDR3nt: TGTGCCAGCAGCTTAGCGCACAACCAGCGGCGACGCTACAATGAGCAGTTCTTC

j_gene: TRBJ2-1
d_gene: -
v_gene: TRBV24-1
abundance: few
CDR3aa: CATTDSTYNEQFF
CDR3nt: TGTGCCACGACGGACAGCACATACAATGAGCAGTTCTTC

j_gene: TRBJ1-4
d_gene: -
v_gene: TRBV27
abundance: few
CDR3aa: CASSLDRRGEKLFF
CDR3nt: TGTGCCAGCAGCCTCGACAGGAGGGGAGAAAAACTGTTTTTT

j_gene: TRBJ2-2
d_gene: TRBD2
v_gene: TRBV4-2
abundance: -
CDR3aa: CASSQVVVAGGKGEELFF
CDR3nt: TGTGCCAGCAGCCAAGTTGTCGTAGCGGGGGGAAAGGGCGAGGAGCTGTTTTTT

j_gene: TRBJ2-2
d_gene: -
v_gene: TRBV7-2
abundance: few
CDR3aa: CASSPGTTTGELFF
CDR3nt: TGTGCCAGCAGTCCCGGGACAACCACCGGGGAGCTGTTTTTT

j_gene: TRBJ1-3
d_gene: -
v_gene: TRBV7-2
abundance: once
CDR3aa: CASSYGGNTIYF
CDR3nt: TGTGCCAGCAGCTATGGTGGAAACACCATATATTTT

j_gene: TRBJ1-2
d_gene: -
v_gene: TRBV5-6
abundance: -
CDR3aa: CASSLSEGVFGYTF
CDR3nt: TGTGCCAGCAGCCTCTCGGAGGGGGTGTTTGGCTACACCTTC

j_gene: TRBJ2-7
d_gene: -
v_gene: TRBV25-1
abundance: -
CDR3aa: CASSVHGEQYF
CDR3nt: TGTGCCAGCAGTGTTCACGGCGAGCAGTACTTC

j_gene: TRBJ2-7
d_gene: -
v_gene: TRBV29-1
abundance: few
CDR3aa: CSVEDEDSSYEQYF
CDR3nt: TGCAGCGTTGAAGATGAGGACTCAAGCTACGAGCAGTACTTC